The 5 T cell receptor beta chains given below trace back to one sample, sequenced in a study of shared clonotypes between healthy human individuals. Repertoires were generated with immunoSEQ multiplex PCR, while TCRdb's copy carries only in-frame clones and drops some. The repertoire holds 850,000 to 1,200,000 clones, approximately 76% seen once, with around 1.5% in the top ten. Material: memory CD4+ T cells sorted from blood. As to subset: CD45RA-negative fraction. The receptors here all came from a man between 18 and 35 years old in good health.

The DNA for the CDR3 is TGTGCCAGCAGCCCAGACAGGGCTGGCTACACCTTC. Protein product: CASSPDRAGYTF. The V and J genes are TRBV7-9 and TRBJ1-2; TRBD1 matches 7 bases. Germline trimming cut 5 bases from V and 7 bases from J; bases unmatched to any gene: 4. Germline lookup yields CDR1 SEHNR and CDR2 FQNEAQ (reference sequence). The CDR3 loop spans 12 amino acids.

This clone was seen just once. This sequence joins TRBV6-1 and TRBJ2-3; D gene unclear. Per the germline V gene, CDR1 is MNHNS and CDR2 is SASEGT. V dropped 1 base and J dropped 2 bases, with 13 bases sitting between them. The CDR3 totals 16 residues. CDR3 amino acids: CASSEGNRVFTDTQYF. DNA of the CDR3: TGTGCCAGCAGTGAAGGGAACCGAGTGTTCACAGATACGCAGTATTTT.

This chain connects TRBV7-2 to TRBJ2-2, with D perhaps matching TRBD2 (6 bases). The CDR3 length is 17 residues. Germline V gene sequence: CDR1 SGHTA, CDR2 FQGNSA. Trimming pared 6 bases from V and 2 bases from J, leaving 19 bases between. CDR3 DNA sequence: TGTGCCAGCAGACCTGGCGGGACTTCCCTCAACACCGGGGAGCTGTTTTTT. It yields the protein CASRPGGTSLNTGELFF.

A few counts support this clone. In DNA form, the CDR3 reads TGCAGCGTTCTCAGGGGCAATGAGCAGTTCTTC. Protein sequence: CSVLRGNEQFF. This chain uses TRBV29-1 with TRBJ2-1; perhaps TRBD1 as D (6 bases). V was cut by 5 bases and J by 6 bases, with 8 bases left in between. The germline V gene encodes CDR1 SQVTM and CDR2 ANQGSEA. The CDR3 has 11 residues.

This rearrangement joins TRBV10-3 to TRBJ2-6; D is unresolved. The CDR3 contains 13 residues. Trimming left V 6 bases short and J 4 bases short, with 7 bases between. Germline CDR1 is ENHRY and CDR2 is SYGVKD. The CDR3 DNA is TGTGCCATCAGCCCCGGGGGGGCCAACGTCCTGACTTTC. It specifies CAISPGGANVLTF.